A single TCR beta chain is shown here with its context. Its specificity is not known. The source of the sample is a study of OX40 agonist ivuxolimab in advanced cancers. Study at large: One hepatocellular carcinoma and a couple of cutaneous melanoma patients partially responded.

Libraries were prepared by immunoSEQ multiplex PCR; TCRdb keeps only in-frame clonotypes and omits some of them. The sample consists of tens of thousands of clones, around 90% of them appearing once. Study-wide results and limits: Both blood CD4+ and CD8+ T cells showed clonal growth by week 6 at 0.1 to 3.0 mg/kg. Clonal expansion among partial responders at 0.1-3.0 mg/kg ranked near the lowest.

The study sampled blood at baseline, cycle 4 day 1, and cycle 7 day 1. Material: CD4+ or CD8+ T cells sorted from blood, obtained in a trial of the OX40 agonist ivuxolimab. The sequence was collected from an adult with an advanced solid tumor such as melanoma, head and neck, liver or kidney cancer.

DNA of the CDR3: TGCGCCAGCAGGTTAAATCTAGCGACCACCTACGAGCAGTACTTC. Protein product: CASRLNLATTYEQYF. The genes are TRBV4-1 and TRBJ2-7; weak D call: TRBD2 (6 bases). CDR1 and CDR2 from the germline V gene are MGHRA and YSYEKL. CDR3 length: 15 amino acids. Between the trimmed V and J ends, which lost 6 bases and 2 bases, there was a span of 17 bases.